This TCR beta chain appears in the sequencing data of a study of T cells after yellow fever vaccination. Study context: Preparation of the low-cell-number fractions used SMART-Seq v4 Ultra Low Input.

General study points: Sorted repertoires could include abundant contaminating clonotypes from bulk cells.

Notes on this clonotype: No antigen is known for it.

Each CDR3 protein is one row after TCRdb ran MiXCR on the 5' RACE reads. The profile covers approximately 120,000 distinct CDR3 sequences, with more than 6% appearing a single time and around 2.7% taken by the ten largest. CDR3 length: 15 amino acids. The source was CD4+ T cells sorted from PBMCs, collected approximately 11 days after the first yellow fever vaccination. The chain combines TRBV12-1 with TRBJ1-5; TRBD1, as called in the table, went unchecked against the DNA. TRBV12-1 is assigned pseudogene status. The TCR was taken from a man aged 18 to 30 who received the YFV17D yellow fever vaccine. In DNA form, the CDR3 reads TGTGCCATCAGTGAGGGGGTAGGGGTCGGTCAGCCCCAGCATTTT. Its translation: CAISEGVGVGQPQHF.